This TCR beta chain was profiled in a study of blood T cell repertoires in COVID-19. In this sample, this clone turned up once. Sequenced by immunoSEQ multiplex PCR; TCRdb stores in-frame clones only, minus some. This repertoire shows roughly 190,000 clones, 75% to 95% found once; its top ten account for approximately 0.5%. Trimming removed 0 bases from V and 4 bases from J, with 11 bases in between. The germline V gene has CDR1 SGHRS and CDR2 YFSETQ. The CDR3 is 15 residues long. The sequenced sample was peripheral blood. The clonotype comes from a man over 45 with acute or convalescent COVID-19. The rearrangement joins TRBV5-1 to TRBJ2-1; D perhaps matches TRBD2 (5 bases). CDR3 DNA: TGCGCCAGCAGCTTGGGGTCTAGCTTATACAATGAGCAGTTCTTC. This encodes CASSLGSSLYNEQFF.